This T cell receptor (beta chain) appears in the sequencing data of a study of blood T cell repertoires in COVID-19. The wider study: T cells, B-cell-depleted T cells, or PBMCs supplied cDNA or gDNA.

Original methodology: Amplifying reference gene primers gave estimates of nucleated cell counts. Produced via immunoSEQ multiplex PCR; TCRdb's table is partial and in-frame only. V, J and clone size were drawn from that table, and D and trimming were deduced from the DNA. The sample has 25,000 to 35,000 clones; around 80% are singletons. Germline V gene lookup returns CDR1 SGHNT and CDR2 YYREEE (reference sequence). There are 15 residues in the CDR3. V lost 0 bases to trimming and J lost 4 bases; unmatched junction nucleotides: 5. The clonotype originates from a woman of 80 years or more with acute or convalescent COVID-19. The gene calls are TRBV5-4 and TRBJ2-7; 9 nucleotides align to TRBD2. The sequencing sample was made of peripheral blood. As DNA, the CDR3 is TGTGCCAGCAGCTTGGGCCTAGCGGGGCTGTACGAGCAGTACTTC. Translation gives CASSLGLAGLYEQYF.